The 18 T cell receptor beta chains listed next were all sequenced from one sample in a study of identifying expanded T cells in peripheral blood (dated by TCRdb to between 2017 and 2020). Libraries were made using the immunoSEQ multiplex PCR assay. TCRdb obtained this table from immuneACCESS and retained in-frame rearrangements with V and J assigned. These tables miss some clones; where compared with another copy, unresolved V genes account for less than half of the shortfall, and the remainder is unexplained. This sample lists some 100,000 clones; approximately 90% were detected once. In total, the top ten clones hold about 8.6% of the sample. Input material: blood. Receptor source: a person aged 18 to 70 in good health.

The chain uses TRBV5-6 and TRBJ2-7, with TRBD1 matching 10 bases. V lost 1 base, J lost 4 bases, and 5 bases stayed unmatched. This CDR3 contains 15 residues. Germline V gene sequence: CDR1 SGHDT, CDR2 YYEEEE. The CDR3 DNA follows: TGTGCCAGCAGCTTGTACGGGACAGGGGCGTACGAGCAGTACTTC. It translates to CASSLYGTGAYEQYF.

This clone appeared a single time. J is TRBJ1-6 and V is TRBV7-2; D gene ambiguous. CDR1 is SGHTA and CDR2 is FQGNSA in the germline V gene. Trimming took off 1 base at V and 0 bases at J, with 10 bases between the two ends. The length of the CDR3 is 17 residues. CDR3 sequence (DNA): TGTGCCAGCAGCTTAGTAGAGTGGAGCTCCTATAATTCACCCCTCCACTTT. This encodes CASSLVEWSSYNSPLHF.

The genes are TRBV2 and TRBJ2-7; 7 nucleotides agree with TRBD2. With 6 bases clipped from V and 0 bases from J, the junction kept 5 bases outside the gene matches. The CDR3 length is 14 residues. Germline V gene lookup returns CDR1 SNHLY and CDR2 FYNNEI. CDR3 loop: CASRNGGSSYEQYF. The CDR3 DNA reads TGTGCCAGCAGGAACGGGGGGAGCTCCTACGAGCAGTACTTC.

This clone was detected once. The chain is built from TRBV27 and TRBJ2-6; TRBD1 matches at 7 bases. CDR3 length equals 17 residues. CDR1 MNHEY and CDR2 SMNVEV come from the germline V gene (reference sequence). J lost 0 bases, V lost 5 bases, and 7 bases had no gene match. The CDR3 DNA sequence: TGTGCCAGCAGTGAGCTGGGACAGATCTCTGGGGCCAACGTCCTGACTTTC. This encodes CASSELGQISGANVLTF.

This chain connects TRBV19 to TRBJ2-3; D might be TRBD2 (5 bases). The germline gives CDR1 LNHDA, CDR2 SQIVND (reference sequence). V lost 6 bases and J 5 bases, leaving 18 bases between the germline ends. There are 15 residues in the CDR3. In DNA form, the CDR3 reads TGTGCCAGTAGCTTCACTAGGCTACTCGAAGATACGCAGTATTTT. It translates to CASSFTRLLEDTQYF. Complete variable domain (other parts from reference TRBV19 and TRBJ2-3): DGGITQSPKYLFRKEGQNVTLSCEQNLNHDAMYWYRQDPGQGLRLIYYSQIVNDFQKGDIAEGYSVSREKKESFPLTVTSAQKNPTAFYLCASSFTRLLEDTQYFGPGTRLTVL.

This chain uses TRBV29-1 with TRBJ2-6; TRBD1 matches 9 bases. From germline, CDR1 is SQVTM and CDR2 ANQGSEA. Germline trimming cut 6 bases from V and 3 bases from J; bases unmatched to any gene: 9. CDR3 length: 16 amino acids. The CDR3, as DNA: TGCAGCGTGGCCGGGACAGGGACAGATGGGGCCAACGTCCTGACTTTC. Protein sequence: CSVAGTGTDGANVLTF. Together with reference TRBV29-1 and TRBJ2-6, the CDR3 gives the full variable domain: SAVISQKPSRDICQRGTSLTIQCQVDSQVTMMFWYRQQPGQSLTLIATANQGSEATYESGFVIDKFPISRPNLTFSTLTVSNMSPEDSSIYLCSVAGTGTDGANVLTFGAGSRLTVL.

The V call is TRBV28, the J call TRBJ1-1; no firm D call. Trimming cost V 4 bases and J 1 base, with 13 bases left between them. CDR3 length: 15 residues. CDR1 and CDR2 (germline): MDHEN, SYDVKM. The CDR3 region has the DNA TGTGCCAGCAGTTGGGCGGCGATAGGGAACACTGAAGCTTTCTTT. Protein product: CASSWAAIGNTEAFF.

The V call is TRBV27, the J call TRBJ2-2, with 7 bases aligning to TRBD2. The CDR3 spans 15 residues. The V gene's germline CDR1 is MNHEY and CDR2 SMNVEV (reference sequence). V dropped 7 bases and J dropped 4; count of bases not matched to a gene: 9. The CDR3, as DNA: TGTGCCAGCAATCGAGCGGGAAGTGGCACCGGGGAGCTGTTTTTT. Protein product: CASNRAGSGTGELFF.

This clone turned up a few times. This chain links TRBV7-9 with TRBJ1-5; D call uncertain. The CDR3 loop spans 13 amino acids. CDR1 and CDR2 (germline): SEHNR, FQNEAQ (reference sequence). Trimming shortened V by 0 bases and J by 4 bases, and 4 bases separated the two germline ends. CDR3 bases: TGTGCCAGCAGCTTAGCGGTGAATCAGCCCCAGCATTTT. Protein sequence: CASSLAVNQPQHF.

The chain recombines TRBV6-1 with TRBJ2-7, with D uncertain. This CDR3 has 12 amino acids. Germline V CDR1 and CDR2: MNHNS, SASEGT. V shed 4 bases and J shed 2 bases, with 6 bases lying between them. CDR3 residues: CASSGATYEQYF. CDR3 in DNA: TGTGCCAGCAGTGGCGCTACCTACGAGCAGTACTTC.

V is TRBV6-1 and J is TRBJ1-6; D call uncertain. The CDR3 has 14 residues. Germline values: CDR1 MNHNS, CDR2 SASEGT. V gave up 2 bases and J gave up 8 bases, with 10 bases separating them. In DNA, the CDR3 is TGTGCCAGCAGTGAATTGATTGACCATTCACCCCTCCACTTT. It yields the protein CASSELIDHSPLHF.

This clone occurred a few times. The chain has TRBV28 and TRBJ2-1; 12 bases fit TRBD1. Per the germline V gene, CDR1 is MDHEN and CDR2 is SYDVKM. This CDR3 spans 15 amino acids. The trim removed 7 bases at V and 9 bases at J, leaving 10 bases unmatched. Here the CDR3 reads CASTTPGQGAIEQFF. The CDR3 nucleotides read TGTGCCAGCACTACACCGGGACAGGGGGCGATTGAGCAGTTCTTC.

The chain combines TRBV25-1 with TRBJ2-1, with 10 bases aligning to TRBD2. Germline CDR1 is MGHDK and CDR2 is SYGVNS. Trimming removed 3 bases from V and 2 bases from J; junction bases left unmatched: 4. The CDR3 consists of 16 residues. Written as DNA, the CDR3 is TGTGCCAGCAGTGACCCTAGCGGGAGCGCCTACAATGAGCAGTTCTTC. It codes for CASSDPSGSAYNEQFF.

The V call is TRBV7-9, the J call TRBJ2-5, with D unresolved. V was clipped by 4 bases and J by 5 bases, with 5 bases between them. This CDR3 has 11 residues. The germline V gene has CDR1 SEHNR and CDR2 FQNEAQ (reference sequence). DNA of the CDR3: TGTGCCAGCAGCTCATGGGAGACCCAGTACTTC. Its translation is CASSSWETQYF. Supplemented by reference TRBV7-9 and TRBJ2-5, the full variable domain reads DTGVSQNPRHKITKRGQNVTFRCDPISEHNRLYWYRQTLGQGPEFLTYFQNEAQLEKSRLLSDRFSAERPKGSFSTLEIQRTEQGDSAMYLCASSSWETQYFGPGTRLLVL.

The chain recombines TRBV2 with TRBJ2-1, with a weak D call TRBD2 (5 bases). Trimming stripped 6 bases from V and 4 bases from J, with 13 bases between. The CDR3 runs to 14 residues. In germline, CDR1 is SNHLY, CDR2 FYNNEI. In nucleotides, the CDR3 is TGTGCCAGCAGAAGGGAGCCAATTTACAATGAGCAGTTCTTC. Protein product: CASRREPIYNEQFF.

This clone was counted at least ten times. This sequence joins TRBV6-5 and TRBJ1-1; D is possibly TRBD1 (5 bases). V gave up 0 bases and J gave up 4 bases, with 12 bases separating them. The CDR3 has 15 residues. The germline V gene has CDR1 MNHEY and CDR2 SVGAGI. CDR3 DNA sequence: TGTGCCAGCAGTTACTCCGGGGGGGGGAGCACTGAAGCTTTCTTT. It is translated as CASSYSGGGSTEAFF.

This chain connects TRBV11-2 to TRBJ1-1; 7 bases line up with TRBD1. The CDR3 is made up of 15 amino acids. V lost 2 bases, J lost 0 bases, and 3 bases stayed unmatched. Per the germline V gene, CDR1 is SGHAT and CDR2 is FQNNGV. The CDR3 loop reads CASSLFQGVNTEAFF. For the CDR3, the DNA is TGTGCCAGCAGCTTATTTCAGGGGGTGAACACTGAAGCTTTCTTT.

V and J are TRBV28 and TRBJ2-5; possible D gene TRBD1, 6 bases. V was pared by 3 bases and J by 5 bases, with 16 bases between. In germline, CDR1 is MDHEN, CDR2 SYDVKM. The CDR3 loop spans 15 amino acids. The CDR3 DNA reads TGTGCCAGCAGTTTTTTCTCAAGACAGGACGAGACCCAGTACTTC. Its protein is CASSFFSRQDETQYF.